This entry lists 27 T cell receptor beta chains sequenced from one sample in a study of Ad26.COV2.S vaccination and SARS-CoV-2 variants. The data were produced by immunoSEQ multiplex PCR, yet TCRdb's version contains in-frame clones alone and is incomplete. The table has about 440,000 clones, roughly 88% seen once. Indicated treatment: some 20 received Ad26.COV2.S at low or high dose, single or two shots; about 5 received placebo; per-sample allocation not given. The study sampled participants on day 63 after the first vaccine or placebo injection. The source material was peripheral blood, sampled in a trial of Ad26.COV2.S vaccine versus placebo. These receptors were taken from a person aged 18-65 years who received the Ad26.COV2.S COVID-19 vaccine or a placebo.

The chain is built from TRBV3-1 (or the pseudogene TRBV3-2) and TRBJ1-1; perhaps TRBD1 as D (5 bases). The CDR3 has 13 amino acids. Trimming removed 5 bases at V and 7 bases at J, with 14 bases between. Germline assignment: CDR1 LGHDT and CDR2 YNNKEL (reference sequence). The CDR3 sequence is CASSNIGGGEAFF. The CDR3 DNA sequence: TGTGCCAGCAGCAATATCGGGGGGGGTGAAGCTTTCTTT.

The rearrangement joins TRBV5-6 to TRBJ2-7; 12 nucleotides match TRBD2. The trim removed 4 bases at V and 5 bases at J, leaving 7 bases unmatched. This CDR3 has 15 amino acids. Looked up from germline, CDR1 is SGHDT and CDR2 is YYEEEE. CDR3 sequence (DNA): TGTGCCAGCAGCCCCTGGACTAGCGGGAATAACGAGCAGTACTTC. It is translated as CASSPWTSGNNEQYF.

The genes are TRBV28 and TRBJ2-6, with TRBD1 matching 7 bases. Germline CDR1 and CDR2: MDHEN and SYDVKM. The CDR3 length is 16 residues. With 6 bases clipped from V and 3 bases from J, the junction kept 8 bases outside the gene matches. As DNA, the CDR3 is TGTGCCAGCAGAACGGACAGGCCCAGTGGGGCCAACGTCCTGACTTTC. It codes for CASRTDRPSGANVLTF.

This clone occurred a few times. Other DNA sequences of this sample code for an identical CDR3. The V call is TRBV7-9, the J call TRBJ2-7, with D perhaps matching TRBD2 (6 bases). The CDR3 sequence is 13 residues long. The V end was cut by 3 bases, the J end by 3 bases, with 9 bases between. Per germline, CDR1 SEHNR and CDR2 FQNEAQ (reference sequence). The CDR3, as DNA: TGTGCCAGCAGCTTTGACGGGAGCTACGAGCAGTACTTC. Encoded protein: CASSFDGSYEQYF. The entire variable domain, with the rest obtained from reference TRBV7-9 and TRBJ2-7, is as follows: DTGVSQNPRHKITKRGQNVTFRCDPISEHNRLYWYRQTLGQGPEFLTYFQNEAQLEKSRLLSDRFSAERPKGSFSTLEIQRTEQGDSAMYLCASSFDGSYEQYFGPGTRLTVT.

The chain links TRBV27 to TRBJ2-7; 7 nucleotides align to TRBD2. The junction had 10 bases not matched to a gene; V was cut back by 6 bases and J by 5 bases. Germline loops: CDR1 MNHEY, CDR2 SMNVEV (reference sequence). This CDR3 is 14 amino acids long. This chain's CDR3 is CASSNGGGGNEQYF. The DNA for the CDR3 is TGTGCCAGCAGCAACGGCGGGGGTGGAAACGAGCAGTACTTC.

In its sample, this clone was seen once. This rearrangement joins TRBV7-2 to TRBJ2-7, with a weak D call TRBD1 (5 bases). The CDR3 contains 15 residues. Trimming took 4 bases from V and 0 from J, leaving 13 bases between them. CDR1 and CDR2 (germline): SGHTA, FQGNSA. CDR3: CASSYQSGASYEQYF. Here the CDR3 DNA reads TGTGCCAGCAGCTATCAGAGTGGGGCCTCCTACGAGCAGTACTTC.

This rearrangement joins TRBV18 to TRBJ2-1, with TRBD2 matching 14 bases. Looked up from germline, CDR1 is KGHSH and CDR2 is LQKENI. The CDR3 is made up of 14 amino acids. V was clipped by 6 bases and J by 7 bases; unmatched bases: 2. DNA for the CDR3: TGTGCCAGCTCCGGACTAGCGGGAGGAAATGAGCAGTTCTTC. This codes for CASSGLAGGNEQFF.

Only a few counts were recorded for this clone. CDR3 in DNA: TGTGCCAGCAGCCCGAACCTAGCGGGAGCCGACAATGAGCAGTTCTTC. Translating it yields CASSPNLAGADNEQFF. V is TRBV28 and J is TRBJ2-1; 10 bases line up with TRBD2. CDR1 and CDR2 from the germline V gene are MDHEN and SYDVKM. The V and J ends lost 6 bases and 5 bases, in that order; junction bases with no gene match: 10. CDR3 size: 16 residues.

The chain recombines TRBV6-5 with TRBJ1-4; tentatively, D is TRBD1 (6 bases). Germline CDR1 is MNHEY and CDR2 is SVGAGI. V was cut by 0 bases and J by 2 bases, with 10 bases left in between. The CDR3 has 16 residues. The CDR3 DNA reads as TGTGCCAGCAGTTACTCGTTGCAGGGGACTAATGAAAAACTGTTTTTT. Its protein is CASSYSLQGTNEKLFF.

The chain combines TRBV19 with TRBJ2-1, with D perhaps assigned TRBD1 or TRBD2 (5 bases each). From germline, CDR1 is LNHDA and CDR2 SQIVND (reference sequence). The CDR3 loop spans 14 amino acids. Between the trimmed V and J ends, which lost 8 bases and 7 bases, there was a span of 18 bases. CDR3 DNA sequence: TGTGCCAGTCTTGGGGGTGTGGGTTTAAATGAGCAGTTCTTC. It yields the protein CASLGGVGLNEQFF. The variable domain in full, with the rest retrieved from reference TRBV19 and TRBJ2-1, is DGGITQSPKYLFRKEGQNVTLSCEQNLNHDAMYWYRQDPGQGLRLIYYSQIVNDFQKGDIAEGYSVSREKKESFPLTVTSAQKNPTAFYLCASLGGVGLNEQFFGPGTRLTVL.

This clone has only a few counts. The genes are TRBV11-2 and TRBJ1-1; D perhaps matches TRBD1 (6 bases). V was cut by 5 bases and J by 5 bases, with 15 bases left in between. Germline-derived CDR1 and CDR2 are SGHAT and FQNNGV. The length of the CDR3 is 14 residues. CDR3 in amino acids: CASSQGLEATEAFF. The CDR3 DNA reads as TGTGCCAGCAGCCAGGGGCTGGAGGCAACTGAAGCTTTCTTT. Full variable domain (missing parts from reference TRBV11-2 and TRBJ1-1): EAGVAQSPRYKIIEKRQSVAFWCNPISGHATLYWYQQILGQGPKLLIQFQNNGVVDDSQLPKDRFSAERLKGVDSTLKIQPAKLEDSAVYLCASSQGLEATEAFFGQGTRLTVV.

The rearrangement links TRBV4-1 to TRBJ2-7; 12 nucleotides agree with TRBD2. Per germline, CDR1 MGHRA and CDR2 YSYEKL. This CDR3 comprises 14 residues. V gave up 3 bases and J gave up 4 bases; unmatched junction bases: 1. CDR3 region: CASSHTSGGYEQYF. The DNA of the CDR3 is TGCGCCAGCAGCCACACTAGCGGGGGGTACGAGCAGTACTTC.

This sequence joins TRBV7-2 and TRBJ2-3, with TRBD2 matching 8 bases. The germline V gene encodes CDR1 SGHTA and CDR2 FQGNSA. V shed 5 bases and J 6 bases; nucleotides not matched to a gene: 13. The CDR3 has 16 residues. The CDR3 is CASSPAGDGGRDTQYF. CDR3 nucleotides: TGTGCCAGCAGCCCAGCGGGCGACGGCGGGAGGGATACGCAGTATTTT.

The CDR3 sequence is CASSPGTGETQYF. CDR3 coding DNA: TGTGCCAGCAGTCCGGGGACAGGAGAGACCCAGTACTTC. The J gene is TRBJ2-5, the V gene TRBV6-2 or TRBV6-3, with 8 bases aligning to TRBD1. There are 13 residues in the CDR3. The V gene's germline CDR1 is MNHEY and CDR2 SVGEGT. Losses at the gene ends were 5 bases for V and 4 bases for J; bases not matched to a gene: 3.

This sequence joins TRBV6-2 or TRBV6-3 and TRBJ2-4, with unresolved D. CDR3 length equals 12 residues. The germline V gene encodes CDR1 MNHEY and CDR2 SVGEGT. Deletions cut 5 bases from V and 0 bases from J, with 2 bases between. The CDR3 spells CASSTAKNIQYF. Written as DNA, the CDR3 is TGTGCCAGCAGTACAGCCAAAAACATTCAGTACTTC.

The chain is built from TRBV18 and TRBJ2-1; either TRBD1 or TRBD2 may fit D (6 bases each). The CDR3 is made up of 16 amino acids. The V end lost 1 base, the J end lost 5 bases, and 15 bases lay between the germline ends. CDR1 and CDR2 (germline): KGHSH, LQKENI. The CDR3 bases are TGTGCCAGCTCACCACTAGGGGGGAGAGGGGACAATGAGCAGTTCTTC. Translated: CASSPLGGRGDNEQFF.

The chain carries TRBV5-4 and TRBJ2-3; D remains unclear. Looked up from germline, CDR1 is SGHNT and CDR2 is YYREEE (reference sequence). The CDR3 is 12 residues long. Trimming removed 0 bases from V and 6 bases from J, with 5 bases in between. This CDR3 is CASSLVADTQYF. The CDR3 nucleotides are TGTGCCAGCAGCTTGGTTGCGGATACGCAGTATTTT.

This rearrangement joins TRBV5-6 to TRBJ2-3; TRBD2 aligns across 13 bases. V shed 1 base, J shed 7 bases, and the junction held 12 bases outside the gene matches. The CDR3 sequence is 18 residues long. The germline CDR1 and CDR2 sequences are SGHDT and YYEEEE. The CDR3 sequence is CASSLRELAGGKSYTQYF. DNA for the CDR3: TGTGCCAGCAGCTTGCGGGAACTAGCGGGAGGGAAATCATATACGCAGTATTTT. The variable domain in full, completed from reference TRBV5-6 and TRBJ2-3, reads DAGVTQSPTHLIKTRGQQVTLRCSPKSGHDTVSWYQQALGQGPQFIFQYYEEEERQRGNFPDRFSGHQFPNYSSELNVNALLLGDSALYLCASSLRELAGGKSYTQYFGPGTRLTVL.

The J gene is TRBJ2-7, the V gene TRBV6-5; D uncertain. From germline, CDR1 is MNHEY and CDR2 SVGAGI. This CDR3 has 13 amino acids. Trimming pared 2 bases from V and 4 bases from J, leaving 9 bases between. The CDR3, as DNA: TGTGCCAGCAGTTACGGAAAGGAATACGAGCAGTACTTC. It is translated as CASSYGKEYEQYF.

This chain links TRBV7-9 with TRBJ1-2; no clear D. From germline, CDR1 is SEHNR and CDR2 FQNEAQ (reference sequence). The CDR3 extends over 13 amino acids. Trimming stripped 4 bases from V and 8 bases from J, with 14 bases between. The CDR3 DNA reads as TGTGCCAGCAGCTCAGACACGGGCTACGGCTACACCTTC. Translation gives CASSSDTGYGYTF.

V and J are TRBV5-1 and TRBJ2-1; 7 bases align to TRBD2. Trimming removed 2 bases from V and 7 bases from J; junction bases left unmatched: 12. Germline lookup yields CDR1 SGHRS and CDR2 YFSETQ. The CDR3 is made up of 16 amino acids. The CDR3 nucleotides read TGCGCCAGCAGCTTCGAGCCTAGCGGTGATTTGAATGAGCAGTTCTTC. Translation gives CASSFEPSGDLNEQFF.

This clone appeared once. The chain links TRBV5-6 to TRBJ2-7, with D perhaps matching TRBD2 (6 bases). Germline V gene sequence: CDR1 SGHDT, CDR2 YYEEEE. The CDR3 is 16 amino acids. Between the trimmed V and J ends, which lost 0 bases and 2 bases, there was a span of 15 bases. CDR3 region: CASSLGTGLLAYEQYF. The CDR3, as DNA: TGTGCCAGCAGCTTGGGAACGGGACTGTTGGCCTACGAGCAGTACTTC.

This clone appeared a single time. The rearrangement links TRBV25-1 to TRBJ2-5, with 8 bases matching TRBD1. Germline values: CDR1 MGHDK, CDR2 SYGVNS. The CDR3 is 14 residues long. V lost 8 bases, J lost 7 bases, and 12 bases stayed unmatched. The CDR3 nucleotides are TGTGCCAGCTCCCCAGGGGGCGTTTCGAGGACCCAGTACTTC. This gives the protein CASSPGGVSRTQYF.

The CDR3 nucleotides read TGCGCCAGCAGCGCCCGGACAGGGCTGGGTCATGAGCAGTTCTTC. Residues: CASSARTGLGHEQFF. The V gene is TRBV5-1, the J gene TRBJ2-1; 8 bases match TRBD1. CDR3 size: 15 residues. Germline lookup yields CDR1 SGHRS and CDR2 YFSETQ. V dropped 4 bases and J dropped 8; count of bases not matched to a gene: 11.

This chain links TRBV28 with TRBJ1-6; a weak D match, TRBD1 (6 bases). Germline V CDR1 and CDR2: MDHEN, SYDVKM. There are 15 residues in the CDR3. The ends were cut back, 6 bases at V and 8 bases at J, with 17 bases in the middle. CDR3 nucleotide sequence: TGTGCCAGCAGAGAAACAGGGAGGTATGATTCACCCCTCCACTTT. Protein sequence: CASRETGRYDSPLHF.

This chain connects TRBV6-5 to TRBJ2-5; TRBD2 aligns across 12 bases. CDR3 size: 15 residues. V was pared by 5 bases and J by 4 bases, with 5 bases of the junction left unmatched. CDR1 is MNHEY and CDR2 is SVGAGI in the germline V gene. CDR3 protein: CASSKTSGSLETQYF. CDR3 sequence (DNA): TGTGCCAGCAGTAAGACTAGCGGGAGCTTAGAGACCCAGTACTTC.

The chain recombines TRBV20-1 with TRBJ2-7; D unresolved. Germline V lookup: CDR1 DFQATT, CDR2 SNEGSKA (reference sequence). V was pared by 5 bases and J by 1 base, with 6 bases between. This CDR3 is built from 11 residues. CDR3 sequence reads: CSAFQSYEQYF. The CDR3 DNA is TGCAGTGCTTTTCAATCCTACGAGCAGTACTTC.